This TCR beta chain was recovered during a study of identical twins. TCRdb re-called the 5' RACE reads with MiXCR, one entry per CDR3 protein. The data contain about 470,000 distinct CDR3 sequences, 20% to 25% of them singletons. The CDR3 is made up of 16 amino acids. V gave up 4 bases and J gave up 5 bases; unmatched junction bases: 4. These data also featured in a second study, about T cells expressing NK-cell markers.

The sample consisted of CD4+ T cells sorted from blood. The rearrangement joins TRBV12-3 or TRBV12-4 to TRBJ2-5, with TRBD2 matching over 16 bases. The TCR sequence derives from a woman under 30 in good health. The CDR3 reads CASSSGTSGGGETQYF. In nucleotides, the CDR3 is TGTGCCAGCAGTTCGGGGACTAGCGGGGGGGGTGAGACCCAGTACTTC.